This TCR beta chain was captured in a study of shared T cell receptors in the human thymus. This CDR3 has 14 residues. CDR1 is MGHDK, CDR2 SYGVNS, per germline. The germline V and J ends were trimmed by 4 bases and 4 bases, with 13 bases remaining between them. TCRdb's table, derived via immunoSEQ multiplex PCR, lists solely in-frame clones and lacks some. The table has roughly 550,000 clones, approximately 80% seen once. These same data were also listed under a study on human thymus T cells.

The gene calls are TRBV25-1 and TRBJ1-1, with D tentatively TRBD1 (6 bases). The TCR originated in a boy younger than two with a congenital heart defect. Sequencing was carried out using thymocytes. CDR3 in amino acids: CASSAVQGPTEAFF. CDR3 coding DNA: TGTGCCAGCAGTGCGGTACAGGGCCCCACTGAAGCTTTCTTT. The whole variable domain, remainder taken from reference TRBV25-1 and TRBJ1-1, is EADIYQTPRYLVIGTGKKITLECSQTMGHDKMYWYQQDPGMELHLIHYSYGVNSTEKGDLSSESTVSRIRTEHFPLTLESARPSHTSQYLCASSAVQGPTEAFFGQGTRLTVV.